These 11 T cell receptor beta chains were all obtained from the same sample, sequenced in a study of blood T cell repertoires in COVID-19. The protocol was immunoSEQ multiplex PCR, while the TCRdb copy is restricted to in-frame clones and leaves out a portion. The repertoire holds over 100,000 clones, with approximately 80% as singletons. The sample comprised peripheral blood. Receptor source: a woman in her 70s with acute or convalescent COVID-19.

The chain combines TRBV5-8 with TRBJ1-5; D is ambiguous. In germline, CDR1 is SGHTS, CDR2 YDEGEE. The CDR3 has 12 amino acids. Trimming shortened V by 1 base and J by 5 bases, and 4 bases separated the two germline ends. DNA for the CDR3: TGTGCCAGCAGCTTGAGAGATCAGCCCCAGCATTTT. Its protein product is CASSLRDQPQHF.

This clone appeared a few times. The gene calls are TRBV27 and TRBJ2-7; 8 bases are shared with TRBD2. The CDR3 consists of 15 residues. V was pared by 4 bases and J by 11 bases, with 16 bases of the junction left unmatched. Germline CDR1 and CDR2: MNHEY and SMNVEV (reference sequence). The CDR3 DNA reads as TGTGCCAGCAGTTCCCCAGCGGAGAGCGGGAGAATAAAGTACTTC. Protein: CASSSPAESGRIKYF.

J is TRBJ2-3 and V is TRBV5-1; the match to TRBD2 covers 8 bases. CDR3 length: 15 residues. Trimming cost V 0 bases and J 6 bases; bases outside gene matches: 6. Looked up from germline, CDR1 is SGHRS and CDR2 is YFSETQ. CDR3 sequence (DNA): TGCGCCAGCAGCTTGGCCGGGACTAGTAGGGATACGCAGTATTTT. Translating it yields CASSLAGTSRDTQYF.

The table lists this clone with a count of one. The V call is TRBV3-1 (or the pseudogene TRBV3-2), the J call TRBJ1-1; a possible D gene is TRBD1 (6 bases). The germline V gene has CDR1 LGHDT and CDR2 YNNKEL (reference sequence). Trimming removed 6 bases from V and 5 bases from J, with 13 bases in between. CDR3 length equals 13 residues. CDR3 amino acids: CASRTQGLTEAFF. The CDR3 DNA reads TGTGCCAGCAGAACCCAGGGGTTAACTGAAGCTTTCTTT.

V is TRBV19 and J is TRBJ1-5; D perhaps matches TRBD1 (5 bases). V was pared by 5 bases and J by 1 base, with 9 bases between. In germline, CDR1 is LNHDA, CDR2 SQIVND (reference sequence). This CDR3 is 14 amino acids long. The CDR3 loop is CASSPPGSNQPQHF. The CDR3 DNA is TGTGCCAGTAGTCCTCCAGGGAGCAATCAGCCCCAGCATTTT.

This clone was observed once. The chain combines TRBV30 with TRBJ2-3, with D possibly TRBD2 on 5 matching bases. From germline, CDR1 is GTSNPN and CDR2 SVGIG (reference sequence). V dropped 5 bases and J dropped 0 bases, with 15 bases sitting between them. The CDR3 spans 15 residues. The CDR3 here is CAWSEGGRSTDTQYF. In nucleotides, the CDR3 is TGTGCCTGGTCCGAGGGCGGAAGAAGCACAGATACGCAGTATTTT.

This clone was counted once. The V gene is TRBV6-1, the J gene TRBJ1-1; tentatively, D is TRBD1 (6 bases). Germline CDR1 reads MNHNS; CDR2 reads SASEGT. This CDR3 has 15 residues. Trimming shortened V by 3 bases and J by 4 bases, and 15 bases separated the two germline ends. CDR3 in amino acids: CASSDLPGVGTEAFF. The CDR3 DNA sequence: TGTGCCAGCAGTGACCTCCCAGGGGTTGGCACTGAAGCTTTCTTT.

This chain uses TRBV6-5 with TRBJ2-2; D perhaps matches TRBD1 (6 bases). The CDR3 covers 15 residues. V was cut by 7 bases and J by 5 bases, with 17 bases left in between. CDR1 is MNHEY, CDR2 SVGAGI, per germline. The CDR3 coding sequence is TGTGCCAGCACCTCGACAGGAACCCGGACCGGGGAGCTGTTTTTT. It codes for CASTSTGTRTGELFF.

This chain uses TRBV18 with TRBJ1-5, with D perhaps matching TRBD1 (6 bases). From germline, CDR1 is KGHSH and CDR2 LQKENI. Trimming stripped 0 bases from V and 7 bases from J, with 16 bases between. This CDR3 comprises 16 residues. The DNA for the CDR3 is TGTGCCAGCTCACCACCCGGGCAGGGGAAGGGACAGCCCCAGCATTTT. It yields the protein CASSPPGQGKGQPQHF.

The CDR3 here is CASRLALRGAPYEQYF. CDR3 sequence (DNA): TGTGCAAGTCGCTTAGCGTTGCGGGGGGCCCCCTACGAGCAGTACTTC. The chain is built from TRBV12-2 and TRBJ2-7; no check of the table's D call, TRBD2, against the DNA was made. TRBV12-2 is recorded as a pseudogene. The CDR3 contains 16 residues.

The V gene is TRBV6-5, the J gene TRBJ2-5, with a weak D call TRBD2 (5 bases). The germline gives CDR1 MNHEY, CDR2 SVGAGI. V lost 5 bases and J lost 5, with 12 bases in between. This CDR3 comprises 13 residues. The CDR3 loop reads CASSRELGETQYF. CDR3 nucleotides: TGTGCCAGCAGTCGGGAACTAGGGGAGACCCAGTACTTC.